This T cell receptor beta chain originates from a study of T cell repertoires in cytomegalovirus infection. The overall study: Indicated by public TCR beta signatures were CMV infection and matching HLA type.

CDR1 and CDR2 from the germline V gene are LNHDA and SQIVND (reference sequence). The CDR3 extends over 16 amino acids. Trimming removed 1 base from V and 4 bases from J; junction bases left unmatched: 7. Remarks on this clonotype: Its antigen is not known.

Study-wide results and limits: CMV carriers with the relevant HLA were identified by cumulative public TCR beta family frequency. In two of eight donors, the top clonotype was HLA-C-restricted CMV-specific.

Using its own MiXCR run on the reads, TCRdb lists one record per CDR3 protein. Here the sample spans about 680,000 distinct CDR3 sequences, 20% to 25% being singletons. The source of this sequence is a human donor in good health (CMV status not recorded). Some clones in this sample may be carry-over from other donors' samples. The sequenced sample was CD8+ T cells from PBMCs. This chain links TRBV19 with TRBJ2-7, with 10 bases identical to TRBD2. The CDR3 nucleotides are TGTGCCAGTAGTATAGGCTTTGGACTAGCGGATTACGAGCAGTACTTC. Translated: CASSIGFGLADYEQYF.